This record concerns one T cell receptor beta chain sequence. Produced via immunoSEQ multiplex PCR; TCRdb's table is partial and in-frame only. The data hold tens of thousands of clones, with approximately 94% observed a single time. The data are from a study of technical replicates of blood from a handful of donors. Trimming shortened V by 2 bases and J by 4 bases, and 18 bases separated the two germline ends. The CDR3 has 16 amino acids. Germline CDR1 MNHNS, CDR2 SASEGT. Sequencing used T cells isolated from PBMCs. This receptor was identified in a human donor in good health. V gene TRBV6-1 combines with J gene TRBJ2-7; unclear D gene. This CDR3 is CASSEMWSGTGYEQYF. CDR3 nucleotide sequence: TGTGCCAGCAGTGAAATGTGGAGTGGAACCGGATACGAGCAGTACTTC.